This note documents a single TCR beta chain sequence. Terminally differentiated effector memory CD45RA+ cells were excluded by CCR7 positive selection of CD45RO-negative cells. The DNA input per sorted-subset replicate PCR was about 0.2 ug, corresponding to some 30,000 T cell genomes. This table comes from immunoSEQ multiplex PCR, and its TCRdb copy is limited to in-frame clones, with some not included. The data hold roughly 2 million clones, with approximately 94% observed a single time. The data originate from a study of shared clonotypes between healthy human individuals. About the study: Researchers drew samples from a couple of women and three men aged 18 to 49.

CDR3 length equals 12 residues. CDR1 and CDR2 from the germline V gene are SGHDN and FVKESK. With 4 bases clipped from V and 12 bases from J, the junction kept 6 bases outside the gene matches. The chain uses TRBV14 and TRBJ2-1; 7 bases are shared with TRBD2. The source is a man between 18 and 29 years old in good health. Sequencing was done on a sample of naive CD8+ T cells sorted from blood. CDR3 DNA sequence: TGTGCCAGCAGCCCAGCGGGGTTTAGGCAGTTCTTC. Protein: CASSPAGFRQFF.